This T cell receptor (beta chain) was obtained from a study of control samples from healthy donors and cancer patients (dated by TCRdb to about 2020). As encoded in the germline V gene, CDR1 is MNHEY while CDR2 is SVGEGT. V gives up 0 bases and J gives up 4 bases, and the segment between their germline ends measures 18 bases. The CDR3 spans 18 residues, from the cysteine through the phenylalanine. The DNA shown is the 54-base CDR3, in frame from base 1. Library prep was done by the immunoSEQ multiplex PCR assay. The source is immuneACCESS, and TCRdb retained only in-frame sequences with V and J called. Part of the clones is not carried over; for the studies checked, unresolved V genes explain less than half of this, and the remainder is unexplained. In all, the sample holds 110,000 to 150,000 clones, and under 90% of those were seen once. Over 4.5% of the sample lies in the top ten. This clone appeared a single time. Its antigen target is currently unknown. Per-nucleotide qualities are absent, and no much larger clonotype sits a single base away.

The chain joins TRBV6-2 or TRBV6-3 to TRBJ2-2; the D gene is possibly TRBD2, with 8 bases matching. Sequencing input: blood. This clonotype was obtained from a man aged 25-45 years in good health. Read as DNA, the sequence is TGTGCCAGCAGTTACTCCGGGAGGGGCAGGGGGACCACCGGGGAGCTGTTTTTT. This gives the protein CASSYSGRGRGTTGELFF.